One and the same sample provided the 9 T cell receptor beta chains below, sequenced in a study of blood T cells in healthy people across ages. Using a J-beta primer mix together with a sample-barcoded 5' primer, a second PCR was run for roughly 6 to 12 cycles. TCRdb ran MiXCR on the 5' RACE reads and lists one entry per CDR3 protein. The sample holds roughly 800,000 distinct CDR3 sequences, under 30% seen once. These data were likewise used in another study, on T cells of mothers and their children.

Material: blood. All receptors come from a boy between 10 and 17 years old in good health.

This clonotype has just a few counts. V and J are TRBV7-2 and TRBJ1-2; D is ambiguous. Trimming shortened V by 4 bases and J by 5 bases, and 14 bases separated the two germline ends. The CDR3 loop spans 14 amino acids. The germline V gene encodes CDR1 SGHTA and CDR2 FQGNSA. The CDR3 here is CASSSAIPVYGYTF. CDR3 in DNA: TGTGCCAGCAGCTCCGCTATCCCGGTATATGGCTACACCTTC.

V usage is TRBV5-1 and J usage is TRBJ2-3, with 8 bases lining up with TRBD2. The CDR3 totals 14 residues. Unmatched junction bases numbered 5, after V lost 2 bases and J lost 6 bases. CDR1 SGHRS and CDR2 YFSETQ come from the germline V gene. This CDR3 is CASSFKTGGDTQYF. The CDR3 coding sequence is TGCGCCAGCAGCTTCAAGACGGGAGGGGATACGCAGTATTTT.

In DNA form, the CDR3 reads TGTGCCACCAGCGATCCCGAGACAGGGGGCGGCGAGACCCAGTACTTC. Protein product: CATSDPETGGGETQYF. The chain couples TRBV24-1 to TRBJ2-5, with 10 nucleotides matching TRBD1. Germline CDR1 is KGHDR and CDR2 is SFDVKD. CDR3 size: 16 residues. The J segment lost 5 bases and the V segment lost 7 bases, leaving 12 bases of the junction unmatched.

This clonotype was counted a few times. CDR3 sequence: CASSLFPGYGYTF. In DNA form, the CDR3 reads TGTGCCAGCAGTTTATTCCCAGGGTATGGCTACACCTTC. The chain carries TRBV28 and TRBJ1-2, with D possibly matching TRBD1 (5 bases). Trimming stripped 1 base from V and 5 bases from J, with 8 bases between. Germline V gene lookup returns CDR1 MDHEN and CDR2 SYDVKM. The length of the CDR3 is 13 residues.

V is TRBV19 and J is TRBJ2-1; 9 bases line up with TRBD1. From germline, CDR1 is LNHDA and CDR2 SQIVND (reference sequence). Trimming took 9 bases from V and 8 from J; bases not matched to a gene: 14. This CDR3 contains 15 residues. The CDR3 here is CASRLGQGLSYEQFF. For the CDR3, the DNA is TGTGCCAGCCGGTTGGGACAGGGTCTATCTTATGAGCAGTTCTTC.

This clonotype appeared a few times. The chain joins TRBV9 to TRBJ2-5; 12 bases fit TRBD2. V trimming: 4 bases; J trimming: 0 bases; junction bases outside the gene matches: 7. Germline V CDR1 and CDR2: SGDLS, YYNGEE. The CDR3 length is 17 residues. The CDR3 region is CASSIRLAGEYQETQYF. The CDR3, as DNA: TGTGCCAGCAGCATTCGACTAGCGGGGGAGTACCAAGAGACCCAGTACTTC.

This clonotype was seen only a few times. This chain links TRBV5-1 with TRBJ2-7; TRBD1 aligns across 8 bases. The ends lost 0 bases at V and 4 bases at J; junction bases unmatched: 9. This CDR3 region has 16 residues. From germline, CDR1 is SGHRS and CDR2 YFSETQ. The CDR3 coding sequence is TGCGCCAGCAGCTTGGAGGGCCAGGGGGCCAATTACGAGCAGTACTTC. Its protein is CASSLEGQGANYEQYF.

J is TRBJ2-5 and V is TRBV7-9, with 8 positions matching TRBD1. With V trimmed by 0 bases and J by 5 bases, 8 bases remained unmatched. CDR3 size: 16 residues. Germline lookup yields CDR1 SEHNR and CDR2 FQNEAQ (reference sequence). In DNA form, the CDR3 reads TGTGCCAGCAGCTTAGCGCCCAGGGGGCGCGATGAGACCCAGTACTTC. Translating it yields CASSLAPRGRDETQYF.

V and J are TRBV2 and TRBJ2-1, with 10 bases identical to TRBD2. The length of the CDR3 is 14 residues. V trimming: 6 bases; J trimming: 9 bases; junction bases outside the gene matches: 8. In germline, CDR1 is SNHLY, CDR2 FYNNEI. The CDR3 loop is CASSIAGGRSEQFF. DNA of the CDR3: TGTGCCAGCAGCATAGCGGGGGGTAGGAGTGAGCAGTTCTTC.